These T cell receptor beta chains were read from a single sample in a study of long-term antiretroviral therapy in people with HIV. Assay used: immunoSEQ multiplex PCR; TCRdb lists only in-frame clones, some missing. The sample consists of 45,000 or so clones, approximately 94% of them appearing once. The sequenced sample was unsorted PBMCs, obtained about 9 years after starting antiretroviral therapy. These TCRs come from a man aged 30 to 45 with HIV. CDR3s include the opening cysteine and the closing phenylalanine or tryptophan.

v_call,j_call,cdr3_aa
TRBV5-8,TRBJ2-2,CASSLYRDTGELFF
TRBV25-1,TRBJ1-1,CASRDGEAFF
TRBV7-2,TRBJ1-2,CASSSTGTIYGYTF
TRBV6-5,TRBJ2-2,CASSLSLVGAGELFF
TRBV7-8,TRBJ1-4,CASSLVSTLNPTNEKLFF
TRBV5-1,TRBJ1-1,CASSLVGGTWGAFF
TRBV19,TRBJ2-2,CASSVSTGAGELFF
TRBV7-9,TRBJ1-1,CASSSYRGRGTEAFF
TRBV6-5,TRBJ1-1,CASSYAENTEAFF
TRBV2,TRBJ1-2,CASKAPGDHHGYTF
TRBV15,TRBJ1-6,CATSRDRDRGNSPLHF
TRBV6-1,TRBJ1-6,CASSEARQAPNSPLHF
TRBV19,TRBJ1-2,CASSPFEITGEDGYTF
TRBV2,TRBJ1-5,CASSEGDSHNQPQHF
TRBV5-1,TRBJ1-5,CASSPTGTPQPQHF
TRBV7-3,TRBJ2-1,CASRSGLGSYNEQFF
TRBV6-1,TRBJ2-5,CASSEGSSGETQYF
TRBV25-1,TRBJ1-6,CASSPTGGDSPLHF
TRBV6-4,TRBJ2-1,CASSGGQGVKFF
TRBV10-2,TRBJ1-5,CASSEQRYQPQHF
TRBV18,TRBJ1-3,CASSPRVQVDGNTIYF
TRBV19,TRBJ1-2,CASSAGVPGNYGYTF
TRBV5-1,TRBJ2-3,CASSSGTSGDTQYF
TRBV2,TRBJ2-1,CASSDRQGINEQFF
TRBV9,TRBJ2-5,CASSYRQGRSQETQYF
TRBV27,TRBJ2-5,CASSPQYGGPETQYF
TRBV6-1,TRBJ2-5,CASSDQTGPQETQYF
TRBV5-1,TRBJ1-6,CASSSGQGHSPLHF
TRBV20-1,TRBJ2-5,CSALSAETQYF
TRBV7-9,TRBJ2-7,CASSLGLREQYF
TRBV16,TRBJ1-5,CASSQSEGGIQPQHF
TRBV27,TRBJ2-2,CASSLLGQNTGELFF
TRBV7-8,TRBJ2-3,CASSRDQTDTQYF
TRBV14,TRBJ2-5,CASSPGYQETQYF
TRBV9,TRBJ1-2,CASSVAEGVVYGYTF
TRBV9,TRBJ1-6,CASSMGRSYNSPLHF
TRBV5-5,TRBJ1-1,CASSLEQVVEVF
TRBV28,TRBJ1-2,CASRQQGLDGYTF
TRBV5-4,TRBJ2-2,CASRPSASGGSGELFF
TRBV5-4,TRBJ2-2,CASSLTGSTGELFF
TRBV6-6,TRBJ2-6,CASSSLDRDGANVLTF
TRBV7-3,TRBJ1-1,CASSLQGPPNTEAFF
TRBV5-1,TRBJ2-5,CASSLRLAGGQETQYF
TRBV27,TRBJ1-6,CASSFNWVYNSPLHF
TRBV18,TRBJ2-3,CASSYSSGVSTDTQYF
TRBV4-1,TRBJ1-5,CASSPKDRGASGDNQPQHF
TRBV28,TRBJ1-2,CASSSGAQGYTF
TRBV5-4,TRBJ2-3,CASSPSDRYTDTQYF
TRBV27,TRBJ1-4,CASSLMDRGEKLFF
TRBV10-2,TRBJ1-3,CASRPPGTDGNTIYF
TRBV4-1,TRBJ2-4,CASSQVPSGTKNIQYF
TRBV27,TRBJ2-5,CASSLRLAGETQYF
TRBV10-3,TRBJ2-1,CAISPKLLAGGIPVPEQFF
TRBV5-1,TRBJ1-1,CASSLAGGTWEAFF
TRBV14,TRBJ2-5,CASSRGTEETQYF
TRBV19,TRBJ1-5,CASRSSNQPQHF
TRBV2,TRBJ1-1,CASSETAFEAFF
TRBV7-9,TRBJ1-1,CASSPKNTEAFF
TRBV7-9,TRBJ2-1,CASSPGLAGRQSSYNEQFF